The 27 T cell receptor beta chains below all came from one sample that was sequenced in a study of T-cell memory formation after mild COVID-19. TCRdb re-analysed the 5' RACE reads in MiXCR, keeping a single row per CDR3 protein. The data hold a few hundred thousand distinct CDR3 sequences, with approximately 24% observed a single time. Sequenced material: PBMCs or a T cell subset sorted from them (not recorded which). These receptors originate from an adult woman who had mild COVID-19 (a few samples of this study predate the infection). Cell type and time point are not known.

This clonotype was detected only a few times. The chain couples TRBV6-2 or TRBV6-3 to TRBJ1-5, with a tentative D call TRBD1 (5 bases). This CDR3 comprises 13 residues. Trimming pared 8 bases from V and 2 bases from J, leaving 10 bases between. The germline CDR1 and CDR2 sequences are MNHEY and SVGEGT. CDR3 region: CASRAGRNQPQHF. CDR3 bases: TGTGCCAGCCGGGCGGGACGCAATCAGCCCCAGCATTTT.

The rearrangement links TRBV7-3 to TRBJ1-1, with TRBD1 as a possible D gene (5 bases). The germline CDR1 and CDR2 sequences are SGHTA and FQGTGA. The CDR3 runs to 13 residues. Trimming removed 5 bases from V and 2 bases from J, with 9 bases in between. DNA of the CDR3: TGTGCCAGCAGCGGGGGGGAAAACACTGAAGCTTTCTTT. Amino acids: CASSGGENTEAFF.

This clonotype has a handful of counts. The J gene is TRBJ2-7, the V gene TRBV27, with 12 bases matching TRBD2. Germline V gene sequence: CDR1 MNHEY, CDR2 SMNVEV (reference sequence). The CDR3 has 17 amino acids. The ends lost 6 bases at V and 0 bases at J; junction bases unmatched: 9. CDR3 DNA: TGTGCCAGCAGAAGACTAGCGGGAGACGGGACCTCCTACGAGCAGTACTTC. Protein product: CASRRLAGDGTSYEQYF.

The chain uses TRBV29-1 and TRBJ2-7; 10 nucleotides align to TRBD1. The CDR3 has 13 amino acids. Germline CDR1 is SQVTM and CDR2 is ANQGSEA. V shed 8 bases and J 3 bases; nucleotides not matched to a gene: 7. CDR3 in amino acids: CSISGQGLYEQYF. CDR3 sequence (DNA): TGCAGCATCTCGGGACAGGGGCTCTACGAGCAGTACTTC.

The V and J genes are TRBV15 and TRBJ1-5; no clear D. Trimming removed 4 bases at V and 4 bases at J, with 11 bases between. Germline CDR1 and CDR2: LNHNV and YYDKDF (reference sequence). The CDR3 covers 14 residues. DNA of the CDR3: TGTGCCACCAGCACGGGGATAGAAAATCAGCCCCAGCATTTT. Its translation: CATSTGIENQPQHF. The whole variable domain, remainder taken from reference TRBV15 and TRBJ1-5, is DAMVIQNPRYQVTQFGKPVTLSCSQTLNHNVMYWYQQKSSQAPKLLFHYYDKDFNNEADTPDNFQSRRPNTSFCFLDIRSPGLGDTAMYLCATSTGIENQPQHFGDGTRLSIL.

V usage is TRBV4-3 and J usage is TRBJ2-7; TRBD2 matches at 7 bases. The length of the CDR3 is 16 residues. V trimming: 0 bases; J trimming: 4 bases; junction bases outside the gene matches: 9. In germline, CDR1 is LGHNA, CDR2 YSLEER. The CDR3 sequence is CASSQETQGGPYEQYF. The CDR3, as DNA: TGCGCCAGCAGCCAAGAGACCCAGGGAGGGCCATACGAGCAGTACTTC.

This clonotype has just a few counts. This rearrangement joins TRBV7-3 to TRBJ2-3; D is uncertain. Germline V gene sequence: CDR1 SGHTA, CDR2 FQGTGA. The germline V and J ends were trimmed by 2 bases and 2 bases, with 11 bases remaining between them. The CDR3 has 15 residues. The DNA for the CDR3 is TGTGCCAGCAGCTTATCCGGAAGATACACAGATACGCAGTATTTT. This sequence encodes CASSLSGRYTDTQYF.

In this sample, this clonotype turned up a few times. The chain has TRBV12-3 or TRBV12-4 and TRBJ2-1; TRBD2 matches at 13 bases. Unmatched junction bases numbered 4, after V lost 9 bases and J lost 8 bases. This CDR3 region has 13 residues. DNA of the CDR3: TGTGCCAGTACTAGCGGGGGGGCCGATGAGCAGTTCTTC. Its protein product is CASTSGGADEQFF.

V usage is TRBV7-3 and J usage is TRBJ1-1, with D uncertain. The CDR3 covers 13 residues. Trimming removed 4 bases from V and 5 bases from J, with 11 bases in between. Looked up from germline, CDR1 is SGHTA and CDR2 is FQGTGA. The CDR3: CASSYYSETEAFF. For the CDR3, the DNA is TGTGCCAGCAGCTATTACAGTGAAACTGAAGCTTTCTTT.

A note on this clonotype: A single base separates this from a much larger clone, so it may be a read error. The chain is built from TRBV10-3 and TRBJ2-1; no firm D call. The CDR3 extends over 11 amino acids. V was shortened by 5 bases and J by 3 bases, with 2 bases between the two germline ends. Per germline, CDR1 ENHRY and CDR2 SYGVKD. The CDR3, as DNA: TGTGCCATCAGTATCTACAATGAGCAGTTCTTC. The encoded protein is CAISIYNEQFF.

The chain uses TRBV5-6 and TRBJ2-7; the D is unclear. V lost 5 bases and J 5 bases, leaving 11 bases between the germline ends. Germline CDR1 SGHDT, CDR2 YYEEEE. The CDR3 extends over 12 amino acids. CDR3 nucleotides: TGTGCCAGCAGGGCCGTTGGGGACGAGCAGTACTTC. The encoded protein is CASRAVGDEQYF.

The chain couples TRBV5-6 to TRBJ2-3; 7 bases agree with TRBD1. CDR1 and CDR2 from the germline V gene are SGHDT and YYEEEE. The CDR3 runs 16 residues. The trim removed 0 bases at V and 2 bases at J, leaving 6 bases unmatched. The CDR3: CASSLGQGPDTDTQYF. CDR3 nucleotides: TGTGCCAGCAGCTTGGGACAGGGTCCTGACACAGATACGCAGTATTTT.

This clonotype appeared a few times. The rearrangement joins TRBV12-3 or TRBV12-4 to TRBJ1-5; the D is unclear. This CDR3 contains 13 residues. The germline V and J ends were trimmed by 7 bases and 4 bases, with 11 bases remaining between them. This chain's CDR3 is CASTLGGNQPQHF. CDR3 bases: TGTGCCAGCACCTTAGGAGGGAATCAGCCCCAGCATTTT.

This clonotype was counted only a few times. Here the CDR3 reads CASSKAGELFF. The CDR3 DNA sequence: TGTGCCAGCTCGAAGGCCGGGGAGCTGTTTTTT. This chain connects TRBV6-2 or TRBV6-3 to TRBJ2-2; D unresolved. Germline V gene sequence: CDR1 MNHEY, CDR2 SVGEGT. This CDR3 region has 11 residues. V lost 8 bases and J 6 bases, leaving 7 bases between the germline ends.

The V and J genes are TRBV9 and TRBJ1-2; no clear D gene. Germline CDR1 is SGDLS and CDR2 is YYNGEE. The CDR3 has 14 residues. V was trimmed by 0 bases and J by 2 bases, leaving 8 bases between them. The CDR3 reads CASSVVGSNYGYTF. In DNA, the CDR3 is TGTGCCAGCAGCGTAGTAGGTAGCAACTATGGCTACACCTTC.

This clonotype has only a few counts. The chain carries TRBV7-9 and TRBJ2-1; 8 nucleotides match TRBD2. CDR3 length equals 16 residues. V trimming: 8 bases; J trimming: 2 bases; junction bases outside the gene matches: 11. Germline CDR1 reads SEHNR; CDR2 reads FQNEAQ (reference sequence). The CDR3, as DNA: TGTGCCAGCTCCCCCCGGTCGGGACTAGCCTACAATGAGCAGTTCTTC. Encoded protein: CASSPRSGLAYNEQFF.

The chain couples TRBV21-1 to TRBJ2-7; TRBD2 is taken as the D call from the table, unchecked against the DNA. TRBV21-1 is recorded as a pseudogene. The CDR3 extends over 13 amino acids. CDR3: CASSTVAAYEQYF. Written as DNA, the CDR3 is TGTGCCAGCAGCACAGTAGCGGCCTACGAGCAGTACTTC.

The rearrangement links TRBV7-2 to TRBJ2-3, with 14 bases fitting TRBD2. Trimming cost V 4 bases and J 6 bases; bases outside gene matches: 6. Germline-derived CDR1 and CDR2 are SGHTA and FQGNSA. The CDR3 runs to 16 residues. The DNA of the CDR3 is TGTGCCAGCAGCTCGGGACTAGCGGGGGCCATCGATACGCAGTATTTT. Translated: CASSSGLAGAIDTQYF.

This clonotype appeared a few times. The chain combines TRBV20-1 with TRBJ1-3; D is ambiguous. CDR3 size: 14 residues. Trimming cost V 6 bases and J 0 bases, with 12 bases left between them. Looked up from germline, CDR1 is DFQATT and CDR2 is SNEGSKA (reference sequence). CDR3 sequence (DNA): TGCAGTGCCGCCACCCTCAGCTCTGGAAACACCATATATTTT. Encoded protein: CSAATLSSGNTIYF.

This clonotype has a handful of counts. This chain connects TRBV6-1 to TRBJ2-1, with 9 bases fitting TRBD2. The CDR3 covers 15 residues. The trim removed 4 bases at V and 7 bases at J, leaving 8 bases unmatched. Germline CDR1 is MNHNS and CDR2 is SASEGT. The CDR3 loop is CASSVTGLAYNEQFF. The CDR3, as DNA: TGTGCCAGCAGTGTAACGGGACTAGCTTATAATGAGCAGTTCTTC.

The chain is built from TRBV11-2 and TRBJ2-5, with 8 bases matching TRBD1. Losses at the gene ends were 8 bases for V and 2 bases for J; bases not matched to a gene: 7. The CDR3 loop spans 14 amino acids. CDR1 is SGHAT and CDR2 is FQNNGV in the germline V gene. The CDR3 DNA follows: TGTGCCAGCCAACAGGGGGTGAGACAAGAGACCCAGTACTTC. This sequence encodes CASQQGVRQETQYF.

The CDR3 nucleotides are TGTGCCAGCAGCTTAGCCCCCGGACTAGCGGTCTACAATGAGCAGTTCTTC. This encodes CASSLAPGLAVYNEQFF. This sequence joins TRBV11-2 and TRBJ2-1, with TRBD2 matching 10 bases. J was trimmed by 3 bases and V by 1 base; bases with no gene match: 6. CDR3 length: 17 amino acids. CDR1 is SGHAT and CDR2 is FQNNGV in the germline V gene.

In this sample, this clonotype turned up many times. The chain is built from TRBV4-2 and TRBJ1-2; 10 positions match TRBD1. Germline V lookup: CDR1 LGHNA, CDR2 YNFKEQ. This CDR3 region has 17 residues. V shed 3 bases and J 1 base; nucleotides not matched to a gene: 8. Here the CDR3 DNA reads TGTGCCAGCAGCCACTCGGACAGGGGGTTCCTTAACTATGGCTACACCTTC. It encodes CASSHSDRGFLNYGYTF.

This clonotype was found many times. The CDR3 DNA is TGTGCCAGCAGCCCCACCGGGACAGGGGCTGGCTACACCTTC. Its translation: CASSPTGTGAGYTF. The rearrangement links TRBV6-4 to TRBJ1-2; 10 nucleotides align to TRBD1. The CDR3 has 14 amino acids. V was pared by 6 bases and J by 7 bases, with 8 bases of the junction left unmatched. Germline V gives CDR1 MRHNA, CDR2 SNTAGT.

The rearrangement uses TRBV7-2 and TRBJ2-3; 11 bases match TRBD2. This CDR3 is 21 amino acids long. Trimming cost V 6 bases and J 1 base; bases outside gene matches: 21. From germline, CDR1 is SGHTA and CDR2 FQGNSA. CDR3 DNA: TGTGCCAGCAGTTCACATCAGACCCTAGCGGGAGGCCCCTGGGGCACAGATACGCAGTATTTT. Translated, it gives CASSSHQTLAGGPWGTDTQYF. The variable domain in full, with the rest retrieved from reference TRBV7-2 and TRBJ2-3, is GAGVSQSPSNKVTEKGKDVELRCDPISGHTALYWYRQSLGQGLEFLIYFQGNSAPDKSGLPSDRFSAERTGGSVSTLTIQRTQQEDSAVYLCASSSHQTLAGGPWGTDTQYFGPGTRLTVL.

This clonotype was detected only a few times. The chain has TRBV5-5 and TRBJ2-5; 12 nucleotides match TRBD1. V was pared by 0 bases and J by 5 bases, with 5 bases of the junction left unmatched. CDR3 length: 16 amino acids. The germline CDR1 and CDR2 sequences are SGHKS and YYEKEE (reference sequence). The CDR3 nucleotides read TGTGCCAGCAGCTTGGCGGGGACAGGGGGCTTGGAGACCCAGTACTTC. The encoded protein is CASSLAGTGGLETQYF.

V gene TRBV5-1 combines with J gene TRBJ1-3; TRBD1 agrees at 7 bases. This CDR3 contains 15 residues. CDR1 is SGHRS and CDR2 is YFSETQ in the germline V gene. V gave up 4 bases and J gave up 2 bases; unmatched junction bases: 6. For the CDR3, the DNA is TGCGCCAGCAGCGCAACAGGGGATCCTGGAAACACCATATATTTT. It specifies CASSATGDPGNTIYF.